This T cell receptor beta chain emerged from a study of T-cell memory formation after mild COVID-19. About the research overall: Largely, the TCR clusters proved donor specific.

About this clonotype: Its antigen is unidentified.

Study findings and constraints: The finding that pre-infection memory included some responding clones suggested that cross-reactive memory joined. Contracting clones from day 15 to 85 showed balanced CD4/CD8; later expanders favored CD4+.

Employing constant-segment primers, 5'RACE generated TCR alpha and TCR beta cDNA libraries bearing sample barcodes and UMIs. MiXCR, applied by TCRdb to the 5' RACE reads, yields one record per CDR3 protein. The table has hundreds of thousands of distinct CDR3 sequences, around a quarter seen once. CDR1 is SGHRS and CDR2 is YFSETQ in the germline V gene. The length of the CDR3 is 15 residues. Trimming shortened V by 4 bases and J by 1 base, and 14 bases separated the two germline ends. This chain connects TRBV5-1 to TRBJ2-5; D perhaps matches TRBD1 (6 bases). The sequencing input was PBMCs or a T cell subset sorted from them (not recorded which). The sequence derives from an adult woman who had mild COVID-19 (a few samples of this study predate the infection). Cell type and time point are not known. As DNA, the CDR3 is TGCGCCAGCAGCATCTCCGGACAGATCCAAGAGACCCAGTACTTC. The encoded protein is CASSISGQIQETQYF.